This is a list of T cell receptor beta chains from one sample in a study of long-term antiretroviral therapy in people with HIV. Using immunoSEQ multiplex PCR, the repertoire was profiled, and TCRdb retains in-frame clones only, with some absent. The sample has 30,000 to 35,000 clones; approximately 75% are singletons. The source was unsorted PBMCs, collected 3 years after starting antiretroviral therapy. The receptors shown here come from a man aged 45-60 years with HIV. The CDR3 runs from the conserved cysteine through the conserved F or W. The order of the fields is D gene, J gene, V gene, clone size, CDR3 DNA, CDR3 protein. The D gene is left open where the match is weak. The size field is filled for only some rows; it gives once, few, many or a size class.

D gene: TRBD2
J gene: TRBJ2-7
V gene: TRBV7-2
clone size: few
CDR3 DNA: TGTGCCAGCAGCCCCAGGGAGGGCGAGCAGTACTTC
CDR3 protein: CASSPREGEQYF

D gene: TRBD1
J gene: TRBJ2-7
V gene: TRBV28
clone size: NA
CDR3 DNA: TGTGCCAGCACCAACTCCCGGGACAGGCTATACGAGCAGTACTTC
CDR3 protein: CASTNSRDRLYEQYF

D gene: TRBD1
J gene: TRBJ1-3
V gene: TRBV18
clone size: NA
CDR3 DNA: TGTGCCAGCTCACCAGGACAGGCCTCTGGAAACACCATATATTTT
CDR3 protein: CASSPGQASGNTIYF

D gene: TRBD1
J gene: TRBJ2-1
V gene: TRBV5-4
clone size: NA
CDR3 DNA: TGTGCCAGCAGCTTTCACAGGGGTGGCAGCTACAATGAGCAGTTCTTC
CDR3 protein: CASSFHRGGSYNEQFF

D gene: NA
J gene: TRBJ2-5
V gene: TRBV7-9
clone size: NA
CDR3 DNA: TGTGCCAGCAGCCCACAGGGTGGAGAGACCCAGTACTTC
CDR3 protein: CASSPQGGETQYF

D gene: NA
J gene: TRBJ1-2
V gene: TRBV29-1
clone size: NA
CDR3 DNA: TGCAGCGTTGGAGAACAGGGTCCAGGCAACTATGGCTACACCTTC
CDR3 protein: CSVGEQGPGNYGYTF

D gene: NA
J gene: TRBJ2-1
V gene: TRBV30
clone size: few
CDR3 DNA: TGTGCCTGGGGTCTAGGTTCATATGAGCAGTTCTTC
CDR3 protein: CAWGLGSYEQFF

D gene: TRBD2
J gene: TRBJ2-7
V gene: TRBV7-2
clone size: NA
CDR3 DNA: TGTGCCAGCAGACCGGGGGGGGGTGGCTACGAGCAGTACTTC
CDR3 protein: CASRPGGGGYEQYF

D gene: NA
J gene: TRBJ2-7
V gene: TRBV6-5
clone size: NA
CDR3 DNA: TGTGCCAGCAGTTACACCCGCAGGGGTAGGGACGAGCAGTACTTC
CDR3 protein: CASSYTRRGRDEQYF

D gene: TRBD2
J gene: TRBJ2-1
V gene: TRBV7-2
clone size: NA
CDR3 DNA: TGTGCCAGCAGCTCCCCGAGCGGGAACGATGAGCAGTTCTTC
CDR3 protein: CASSSPSGNDEQFF

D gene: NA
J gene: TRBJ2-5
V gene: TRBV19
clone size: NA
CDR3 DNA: TGTGCCAGTAGTATGAGCCCGACTCAAGAGACCCAGTACTTC
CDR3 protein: CASSMSPTQETQYF

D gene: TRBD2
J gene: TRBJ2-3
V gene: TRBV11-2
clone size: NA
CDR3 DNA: TGTGCCAGCAGCGCTCCCTCGAGCGGGGGGGCCACAGATACGCAGTATTTT
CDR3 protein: CASSAPSSGGATDTQYF

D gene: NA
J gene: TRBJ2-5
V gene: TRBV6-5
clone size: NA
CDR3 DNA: TGTGCCAGCAGTTACCCCGGAGGGGGGGAGACCCAGTACTTC
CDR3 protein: CASSYPGGGETQYF

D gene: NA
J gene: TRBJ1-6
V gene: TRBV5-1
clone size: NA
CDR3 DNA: TGCGCCAGCAGCCAGCAGGGTAGCTCCTATAATTCACCCCTCCACTTT
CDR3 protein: CASSQQGSSYNSPLHF

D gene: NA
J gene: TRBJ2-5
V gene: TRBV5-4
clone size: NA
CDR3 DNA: TGTGCCAGCAGCTTGGCCGGGTGGGACACCCAAGAGACCCAGTACTTC
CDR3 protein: CASSLAGWDTQETQYF

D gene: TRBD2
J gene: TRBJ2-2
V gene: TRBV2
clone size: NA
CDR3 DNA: TGTGCCAGCACCTGGACTAGCGTGAACACCGGGGAGCTGTTTTTT
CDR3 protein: CASTWTSVNTGELFF

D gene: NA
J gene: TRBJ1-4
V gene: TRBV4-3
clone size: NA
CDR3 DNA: TGCGCCAGCAGCCAAGAGAGGCACGATGAAAAACTGTTTTTT
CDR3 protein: CASSQERHDEKLFF

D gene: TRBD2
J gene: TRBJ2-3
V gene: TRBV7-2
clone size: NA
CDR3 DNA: TGTGCCATGCGGGAGGGCACAGATACGCAGTATTTT
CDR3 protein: CAMREGTDTQYF

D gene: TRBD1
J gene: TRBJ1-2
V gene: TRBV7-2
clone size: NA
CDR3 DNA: TGTGCCAGCAGCCCTACCAACAGGGGCCCCTTCGGCTACACCTTC
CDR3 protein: CASSPTNRGPFGYTF

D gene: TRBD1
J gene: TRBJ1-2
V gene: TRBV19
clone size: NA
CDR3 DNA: TGTGCCAGTAGCGACTCCGGGACAGGGAACTATGGCTACACCTTC
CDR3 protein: CASSDSGTGNYGYTF

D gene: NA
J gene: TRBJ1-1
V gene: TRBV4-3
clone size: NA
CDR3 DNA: TGCGCCAGCAGCCAAGATCCGGGAAGAGACGCTGAAGCTTTCTTT
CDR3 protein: CASSQDPGRDAEAFF

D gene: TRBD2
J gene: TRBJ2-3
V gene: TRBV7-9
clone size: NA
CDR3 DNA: TGTGCCAGCAGCTCAGGACTAGCGGGGAATAGGGATACGCAGTATTTT
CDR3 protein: CASSSGLAGNRDTQYF

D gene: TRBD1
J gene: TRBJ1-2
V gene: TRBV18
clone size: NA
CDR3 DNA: TGTGCCAGCTCCGTCGGGACAGCCTATGGCTACACCTTC
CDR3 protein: CASSVGTAYGYTF

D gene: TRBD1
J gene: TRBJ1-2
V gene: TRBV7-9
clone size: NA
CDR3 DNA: TGTGCCAGCAGCGCCACAGGGGGCAAGATTGGCTACACCTTC
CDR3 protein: CASSATGGKIGYTF

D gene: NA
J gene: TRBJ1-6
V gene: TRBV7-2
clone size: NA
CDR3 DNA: TGTGCCAGCAGCTTGGGTCCCTCTTCTCCACCCCTCCACTTT
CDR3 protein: CASSLGPSSPPLHF